The 19 T cell receptor beta chains below come from one sample, sequenced in a study of CD8 T cells in ankylosing spondylitis. Study-level points and caveats: Typical of ankylosing spondylitis blood, it appeared, was a TCR beta motif of eight highly homologous variants.

Each CDR3 protein is one row after TCRdb ran MiXCR on the 5' RACE reads. The data show about 500,000 distinct CDR3 sequences, about 13% seen once. No antigens are known for them. Sequencing was carried out using blood, either unsorted or a sorted T cell fraction (not recorded which). Receptors were obtained from a male donor with ankylosing spondylitis.

The chain is built from TRBV7-9 and TRBJ2-2; 7 positions agree with TRBD1. V was clipped by 2 bases and J by 5 bases; unmatched bases: 5. The CDR3 consists of 15 residues. In germline, CDR1 is SEHNR, CDR2 FQNEAQ (reference sequence). The CDR3 here is CASSLRQGTTGELFF. In DNA form, the CDR3 reads TGTGCCAGCAGCTTACGACAGGGAACTACCGGGGAGCTGTTTTTT.

This clonotype was seen at least ten times. The V and J genes are TRBV20-1 and TRBJ1-3; 9 nucleotides align to TRBD1. This CDR3 spans 16 amino acids. J gave up 3 bases and V 2 bases, and 8 bases lay outside the gene matches. Germline loops: CDR1 DFQATT, CDR2 SNEGSKA (reference sequence). The CDR3 bases are TGCAGTGCTAGACGGCCGGGACAGGGAATTGGAAACACCATATATTTT. It encodes CSARRPGQGIGNTIYF.

This clonotype appeared a few times. The chain recombines TRBV4-2 with TRBJ1-3; D not certain. With 0 bases removed from V and 0 bases from J, the gap between germline ends came to 18 bases. CDR1 and CDR2 (germline): LGHNA, YNFKEQ. CDR3 length equals 19 residues. CDR3 nucleotides: TGTGCCAGCAGCCAAGATCTAAGGGCCGCCGAGTTCTCTGGAAACACCATATATTTT. It specifies CASSQDLRAAEFSGNTIYF.

Only a few counts were recorded for this clonotype. The V call is TRBV9, the J call TRBJ2-3, with 7 bases that match TRBD2. CDR3 length: 14 residues. V gave up 4 bases and J gave up 5 bases; unmatched junction bases: 7. Looked up from germline, CDR1 is SGDLS and CDR2 is YYNGEE. The CDR3 loop reads CASSPQGRGDTQYF. CDR3 in DNA: TGTGCCAGCAGCCCTCAAGGGAGGGGAGATACGCAGTATTTT.

J is TRBJ2-7 and V is TRBV5-1; D assignment may be TRBD1 or TRBD2 (6 bases each). The V and J ends lost 3 bases and 6 bases respectively, with 19 bases between them. Germline assignment: CDR1 SGHRS and CDR2 YFSETQ. This CDR3 comprises 15 residues. CDR3 sequence: CASSSGGGLLSEQYF. The CDR3 coding sequence is TGCGCCAGCAGCTCAGGAGGGGGGCTTCTGTCCGAGCAGTACTTC.

V is TRBV2 and J is TRBJ1-1, with D possibly matching TRBD1 (5 bases). The germline V gene encodes CDR1 SNHLY and CDR2 FYNNEI. V was pared by 7 bases and J by 5 bases, with 20 bases between. The CDR3 length is 15 residues. The CDR3 loop is CASIRGELRRTEAFF. The DNA for the CDR3 is TGTGCCAGCATCCGGGGGGAACTCCGAAGGACTGAAGCTTTCTTT.

The table lists this clonotype with a few counts. The rearrangement joins TRBV29-1 to TRBJ1-4, with 12 bases matching TRBD1. The CDR3 totals 13 residues. CDR1 and CDR2 (germline): SQVTM, ANQGSEA. After removal of 4 bases from V and 10 bases from J, the junction contained 4 bases not matched to a gene. CDR3 loop: CSVVGTGGGKLFF. The CDR3 region has the DNA TGCAGCGTTGTGGGGACAGGGGGCGGAAAACTGTTTTTT.

V usage is TRBV12-5 and J usage is TRBJ1-2; D not resolved. The CDR3 length is 14 residues. CDR1 and CDR2 (germline): LGHNT, FRNRAP. Trimming left V 2 bases short and J 4 bases short, with 11 bases between. The CDR3 protein is CASGLSPSSYGYTF. The CDR3 DNA reads TGTGCTAGTGGTTTGTCTCCGAGCAGCTATGGCTACACCTTC. The full variable domain, with the rest looked up from reference TRBV12-5 and TRBJ1-2, is DARVTQTPRHKVTEMGQEVTMRCQPILGHNTVFWYRQTMMQGLELLAYFRNRAPLDDSGMPKDRFSAEMPDATLATLKIQPSEPRDSAVYFCASGLSPSSYGYTFGSGTRLTVV.

This chain uses TRBV19 with TRBJ2-2; 12 bases agree with TRBD2. The CDR3 loop spans 16 amino acids. Trimming took 3 bases from V and 5 from J; bases not matched to a gene: 4. CDR1 and CDR2 from the germline V gene are LNHDA and SQIVND (reference sequence). The CDR3 loop reads CASSMTSGRGTGELFF. CDR3 bases: TGTGCCAGTAGTATGACTAGCGGGAGAGGAACCGGGGAGCTGTTTTTT.

This clonotype was seen more than once but under ten times. The chain links TRBV24-1 to TRBJ2-1; tentative D call: TRBD1 (6 bases). Germline lookup yields CDR1 KGHDR and CDR2 SFDVKD. The germline V and J ends were trimmed by 4 bases and 1 base, with 10 bases remaining between them. The CDR3 runs to 15 residues. The chain's CDR3 is CATSDWTVSYNEQFF. In DNA, the CDR3 is TGTGCCACCAGTGACTGGACAGTTTCCTACAATGAGCAGTTCTTC.

This clonotype was recorded a few times. This rearrangement joins TRBV7-9 to TRBJ1-2; 7 nucleotides line up with TRBD1. The CDR3 consists of 15 residues. V lost 3 bases to trimming and J lost 0 bases; unmatched junction nucleotides: 4. The V gene's germline CDR1 is SEHNR and CDR2 FQNEAQ (reference sequence). The CDR3 loop reads CASSLGQSANYGYTF. The DNA of the CDR3 is TGTGCCAGCAGCTTGGGACAGTCAGCTAACTATGGCTACACCTTC.

V and J are TRBV2 and TRBJ2-1; D remains ambiguous. CDR3 length: 13 amino acids. V was trimmed by 5 bases and J by 2 bases, leaving 7 bases between them. Per the germline V gene, CDR1 is SNHLY and CDR2 is FYNNEI. CDR3 sequence (DNA): TGTGCCAGCAGTCCAAACACCTACAATGAGCAGTTCTTC. Amino acid sequence: CASSPNTYNEQFF. Full variable domain (outside the CDR3, taken from reference TRBV2 and TRBJ2-1): EPEVTQTPSHQVTQMGQEVILRCVPISNHLYFYWYRQILGQKVEFLVSFYNNEISEKSEIFDDQFSVERPDGSNFTLKIRSTKLEDSAMYFCASSPNTYNEQFFGPGTRLTVL.

Many counts were recorded for this clonotype. DNA for the CDR3: TGTGCCAGCAGTCCGACCCGGACTTACGATTACTATGGCTACACCTTC. Translating gives CASSPTRTYDYYGYTF. The chain joins TRBV27 to TRBJ1-2, with D hard to call. Germline values: CDR1 MNHEY, CDR2 SMNVEV (reference sequence). The CDR3 runs to 16 residues. Trimming removed 5 bases at V and 3 bases at J, with 19 bases between.

This clonotype was counted between two and nine times. The chain links TRBV20-1 to TRBJ1-2, with D possibly TRBD1 on 5 matching bases. Trimming shortened V by 6 bases and J by 4 bases, and 24 bases separated the two germline ends. CDR3 length equals 16 residues. Germline V CDR1 and CDR2: DFQATT, SNEGSKA (reference sequence). The CDR3 DNA is TGCAGTGCCGACCCTAGCGGGCAGGGTGTGATCTATGGCTACACCTTC. This encodes CSADPSGQGVIYGYTF.

V usage is TRBV20-1 and J usage is TRBJ2-5; 8 positions agree with TRBD1. Unmatched junction bases numbered 9, after V lost 5 bases and J lost 4 bases. The CDR3 length is 14 residues. Germline V gene sequence: CDR1 DFQATT, CDR2 SNEGSKA (reference sequence). CDR3 sequence reads: CSAPPRDRLETQYF. The CDR3 DNA follows: TGCAGTGCTCCACCTCGGGACAGGTTAGAGACCCAGTACTTC.

This clonotype was observed a handful of times. The chain is built from TRBV4-2 and TRBJ1-2, with D tentatively TRBD1 (6 bases). The CDR3 runs to 16 residues. From germline, CDR1 is LGHNA and CDR2 YNFKEQ. V dropped 0 bases and J dropped 4 bases, with 15 bases sitting between them. In DNA, the CDR3 is TGTGCCAGCAGCCAAGAATTGGGGGCTTCCCCCTATGGCTACACCTTC. Protein sequence: CASSQELGASPYGYTF.

This clonotype was counted between two and nine times. Here the CDR3 DNA reads TGCAGTGCTAGAGATTGGGCGGGAGGTCGATTCAATGAGCAGTTCTTC. It encodes CSARDWAGGRFNEQFF. This rearrangement joins TRBV20-1 to TRBJ2-1, with 8 bases that match TRBD2. Per the germline V gene, CDR1 is DFQATT and CDR2 is SNEGSKA (reference sequence). This CDR3 region has 16 residues. The V segment lost 0 bases and the J segment 6 bases; nucleotides outside the gene matches: 10.

The rearrangement uses TRBV7-2 and TRBJ2-5, with 10 bases lining up with TRBD1. Trimming cost V 7 bases and J 7 bases; bases outside gene matches: 12. Germline loops: CDR1 SGHTA, CDR2 FQGNSA. The CDR3 has 15 amino acids. In nucleotides, the CDR3 is TGTGCCAGCAACGGACAGGGGGAGTTCTCTACGACCCAGTACTTC. It codes for CASNGQGEFSTTQYF.

This clonotype was found a few times. The chain combines TRBV20-1 with TRBJ2-1; a possible D gene is TRBD2 (6 bases). Germline assignment: CDR1 DFQATT and CDR2 SNEGSKA (reference sequence). V lost 2 bases, J lost 2 bases, and 16 bases lay in between. The CDR3 contains 16 residues. CDR3 sequence: CSARSPGVDPYNEQFF. CDR3 bases: TGCAGTGCTAGAAGTCCGGGAGTGGACCCCTACAATGAGCAGTTCTTC.